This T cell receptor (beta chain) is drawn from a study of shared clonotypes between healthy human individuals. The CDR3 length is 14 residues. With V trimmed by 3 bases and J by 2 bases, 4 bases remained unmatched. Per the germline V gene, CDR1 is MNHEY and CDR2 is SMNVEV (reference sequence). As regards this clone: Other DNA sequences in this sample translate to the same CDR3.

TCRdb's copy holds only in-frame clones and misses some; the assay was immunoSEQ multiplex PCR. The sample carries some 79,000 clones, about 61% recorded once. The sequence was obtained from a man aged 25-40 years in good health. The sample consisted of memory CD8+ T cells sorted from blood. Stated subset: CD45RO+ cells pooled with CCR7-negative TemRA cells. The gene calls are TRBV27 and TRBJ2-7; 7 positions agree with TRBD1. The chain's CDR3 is CASSLGQTPYEQYF. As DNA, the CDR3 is TGTGCCAGCAGTTTGGGACAGACACCCTACGAGCAGTACTTC.